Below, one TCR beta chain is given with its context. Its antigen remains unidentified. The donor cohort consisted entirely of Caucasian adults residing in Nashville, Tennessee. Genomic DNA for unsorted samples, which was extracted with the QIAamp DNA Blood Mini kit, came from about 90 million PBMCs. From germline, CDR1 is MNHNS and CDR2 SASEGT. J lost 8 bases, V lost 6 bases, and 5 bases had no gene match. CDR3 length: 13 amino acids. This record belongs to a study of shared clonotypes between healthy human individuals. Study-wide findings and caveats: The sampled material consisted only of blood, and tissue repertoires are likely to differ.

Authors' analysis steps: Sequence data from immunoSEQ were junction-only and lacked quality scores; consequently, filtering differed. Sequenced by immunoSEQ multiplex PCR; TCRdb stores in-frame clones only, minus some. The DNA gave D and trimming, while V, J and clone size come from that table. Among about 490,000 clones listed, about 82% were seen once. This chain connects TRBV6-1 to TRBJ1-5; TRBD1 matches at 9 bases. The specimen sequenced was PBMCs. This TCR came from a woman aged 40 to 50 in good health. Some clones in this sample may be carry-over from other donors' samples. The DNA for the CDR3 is TGTGCCAGCAGCGGGGACAGGGCGAAGCCCCAGCATTTT. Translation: CASSGDRAKPQHF.